The sequence of this T cell receptor (beta chain) was determined in a study of cytomegalovirus exposure and HLA in healthy donors. The CDR3 sequence is 14 residues long. The V segment lost 4 bases and the J segment 8 bases; nucleotides outside the gene matches: 8. Germline V gene sequence: CDR1 SGHDT, CDR2 YYEEEE. A multiplex PCR was run with 60 Vbeta primers and 13 Jbeta primers. Using immunoSEQ multiplex PCR, the repertoire was profiled, and TCRdb retains in-frame clones only, with some absent. Its table records fewer than 150,000 clones. This sequence was found in a man younger than 35 in good health and CMV-seronegative. The chain has TRBV5-6 and TRBJ1-4; 7 bases map to TRBD1. The sample comprised PBMCs. The CDR3 coding sequence is TGTGCCAGCAGCCCGGGACAGCGGATCGAAAAACTGTTTTTT. Protein: CASSPGQRIEKLFF. Using reference TRBV5-6 and TRBJ1-4 for the parts outside the CDR3, the full variable domain is DAGVTQSPTHLIKTRGQQVTLRCSPKSGHDTVSWYQQALGQGPQFIFQYYEEEERQRGNFPDRFSGHQFPNYSSELNVNALLLGDSALYLCASSPGQRIEKLFFGSGTQLSVL.